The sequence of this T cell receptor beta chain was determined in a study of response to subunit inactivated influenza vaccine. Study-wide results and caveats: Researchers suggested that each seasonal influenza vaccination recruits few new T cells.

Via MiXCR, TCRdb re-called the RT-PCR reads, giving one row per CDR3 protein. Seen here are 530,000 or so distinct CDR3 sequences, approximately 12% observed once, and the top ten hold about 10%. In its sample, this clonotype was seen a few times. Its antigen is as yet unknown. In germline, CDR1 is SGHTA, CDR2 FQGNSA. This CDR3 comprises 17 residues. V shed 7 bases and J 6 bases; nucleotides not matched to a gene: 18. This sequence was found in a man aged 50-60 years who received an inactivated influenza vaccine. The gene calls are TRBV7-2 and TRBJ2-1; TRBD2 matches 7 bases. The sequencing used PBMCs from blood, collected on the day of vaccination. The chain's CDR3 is CASTLRATSDLGNEQFF. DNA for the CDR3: TGTGCCAGCACCCTGAGGGCCACTAGCGATTTAGGCAATGAGCAGTTCTTC.